The following is a TCR beta chain sequence with its context. The authors drew about 10 milliliters of peripheral blood from each donor. Alongside a J-beta primer mix, a sample-barcoded 5' primer served in a second PCR lasting roughly 7 to 11 cycles. Using its own MiXCR run on the 5' RACE reads, TCRdb lists one record per CDR3 protein. The data show around 700,000 distinct CDR3 sequences, 20% to 25% seen once. This specimen comes from a study of blood T cells in healthy people across ages. The data also belong to a second study, concerning T cells of mothers and their children. That work adds: According to the study, all extracted RNA entered cDNA synthesis at roughly 1.5 ug per 15 ul. Within related and unrelated pairs, thymic selection shapes TCR recombination output in a similar way.

Input material: blood. This sequence originates from a boy younger than 18 in good health.

CDR3 DNA sequence: TGTGCCAGCAGCTTAGGTTCCTGGACAGGGCCCTATGGCTACACCTTC. Translation gives CASSLGSWTGPYGYTF. The genes are TRBV7-6 and TRBJ1-2; 8 positions agree with TRBD1. CDR3 length equals 16 residues. With 1 base clipped from V and 4 bases from J, the junction kept 8 bases outside the gene matches. Germline V CDR1 and CDR2: SGHVS, FNYEAQ.